This is a list of T cell receptor beta chains from one sample in a study of blood T cells in healthy people across ages. Using its own MiXCR run on the 5' RACE reads, TCRdb lists one record per CDR3 protein. This sample has about 1.4 million distinct CDR3 sequences, with almost 60% found just once. The sample taken for sequencing was blood. The receptors were gathered from a man between 18 and 29 years old in good health. The CDR3 runs from the conserved cysteine through the conserved F or W. A D gene is named only where the DNA matches it firmly. Clone size, where shown, is once, few, many, or a class for clones that have expanded.

j_call clone_size v_call d_call cdr3_aa cdr3_nt
TRBJ1-2 few TRBV24-1 TRBD1 CATSDSTGTYGYTF TGTGCCACCAGTGACTCGACAGGGACCTATGGCTACACCTTC
TRBJ2-5 - TRBV10-3 - CAISESMGTQETQYF TGTGCCATCAGTGAGTCGATGGGGACACAAGAGACCCAGTACTTC
TRBJ2-5 few TRBV29-1 TRBD1 CSVDRGTGARETQYF TGCAGCGTTGATAGGGGGACAGGGGCCCGGGAGACCCAGTACTTC
TRBJ2-7 - TRBV5-1 - CASSLEAGSSYNEQYF TGCGCCAGCAGCTTGGAGGCGGGGAGCTCCTACAATGAGCAGTACTTC
TRBJ2-1 many TRBV28 - CASRPLTVYNEQFF TGTGCCAGCAGACCCTTGACCGTCTACAATGAGCAGTTCTTC
TRBJ2-1 - TRBV7-6 TRBD1 CATSPGQGAHEQFF TGTGCCACCTCACCGGGGCAGGGGGCGCATGAGCAGTTCTTC
TRBJ1-4 - TRBV11-2 - CASSFGRYATNEKLFF TGTGCCAGCAGCTTTGGACGCTATGCAACTAATGAAAAACTGTTTTTT
TRBJ2-3 - TRBV6-2/TRBV6-3 - CASSSESTYTDTQYF TGTGCCAGCAGTTCGGAGAGTACATACACAGATACGCAGTATTTT
TRBJ2-1 few TRBV5-1 TRBD2 CASSLEASGSSWQQFF TGCGCCAGCAGCTTGGAAGCTAGCGGGTCCTCGTGGCAGCAGTTCTTC
TRBJ2-7 - TRBV30 - CAWIPGPPGYEQYF TGTGCCTGGATCCCGGGGCCTCCGGGTTACGAGCAGTACTTC
TRBJ2-2 - TRBV4-1 - CASSQDDSYTGELFF TGCGCCAGCAGCCAAGATGACTCCTACACCGGGGAGCTGTTTTTT
TRBJ2-5 - TRBV4-1 - CASSQAGERTQYF TGCGCCAGCAGCCAAGCGGGAGAGAGGACCCAGTACTTC
TRBJ1-1 - TRBV20-1 TRBD1 CSASRRTGDPEAFF TGCAGTGCTAGTCGTAGGACAGGCGATCCTGAAGCTTTCTTT
TRBJ2-3 - TRBV5-5 - CASSVRTDTDTQYF TGTGCCAGCAGCGTCAGGACAGACACAGATACGCAGTATTTT
TRBJ2-5 - TRBV7-6 - CASSPVGGIALEETQYF TGTGCCAGCAGCCCCGTAGGAGGGATCGCCTTAGAAGAGACCCAGTACTTC
TRBJ2-1 few TRBV6-2/TRBV6-3 - CASSYLHYGGYNEQFF TGTGCCAGCAGTTACTTACACTACGGGGGTTACAATGAGCAGTTCTTC
TRBJ2-7 - TRBV7-2 TRBD1 CASSLGGQGTYEQYF TGTGCCAGCAGCTTAGGGGGACAGGGAACCTACGAGCAGTACTTC
TRBJ2-7 - TRBV11-2 - CASRQSANEAYEQYF TGTGCCAGCAGGCAGTCTGCGAACGAGGCCTACGAGCAGTACTTC
TRBJ1-4 - TRBV7-2 - CASSIGTENEKLFF TGTGCCAGCAGTATAGGGACCGAAAATGAAAAACTGTTTTTT
TRBJ2-7 - TRBV12-3/TRBV12-4 TRBD1 CASSISRDSSYEQYF TGTGCCAGCAGCATAAGCCGGGACAGCTCCTACGAGCAGTACTTC
TRBJ2-1 - TRBV7-9 - CASSLEAVEQFF TGTGCCAGCAGCTTAGAGGCGGTTGAGCAGTTCTTC
TRBJ2-4 - TRBV5-1 - CASSLEGIPPKNIQYF TGCGCCAGCAGCTTGGAGGGGATACCTCCCAAAAACATTCAGTACTTC
TRBJ2-5 few TRBV29-1 - CSVGPTGPKETQYF TGCAGCGTTGGTCCAACGGGACCGAAAGAGACCCAGTACTTC
TRBJ2-3 few TRBV4-3 - CASSQDPSSTDTQYF TGCGCCAGCAGCCAAGATCCCTCTAGCACAGATACGCAGTATTTT
TRBJ2-1 - TRBV7-9 - CASSFTTGRGNEQFF TGTGCCAGCAGCTTCACGACAGGGAGGGGAAATGAGCAGTTCTTC
TRBJ2-2 few TRBV29-1 - CSVDRVTGELFF TGCAGCGTTGATAGAGTCACCGGGGAGCTGTTTTTT
TRBJ1-1 - TRBV11-2 - CASSHLAGNTEAFF TGTGCCAGCAGTCATCTTGCAGGCAACACTGAAGCTTTCTTT
TRBJ2-6 - TRBV11-2 TRBD1 CASRGQGRPGANVLTF TGTGCCAGCAGGGGACAGGGGCGTCCTGGGGCCAACGTCCTGACTTTC
TRBJ1-1 - TRBV25-1 - CASIHKTEAFF TGTGCCAGCATCCACAAAACTGAAGCTTTCTTT
TRBJ2-1 - TRBV7-9 - CASSYRQYNEQFF TGTGCCAGCAGCTACCGACAGTACAATGAGCAGTTCTTC
TRBJ2-3 - TRBV29-1 - CSVDWWGARTDTQYF TGCAGCGTTGATTGGTGGGGCGCGCGCACAGATACGCAGTATTTT
TRBJ1-5 - TRBV4-1 TRBD1 CASRPTGGGQPQHF TGCGCCAGCAGACCGACAGGGGGCGGTCAGCCCCAGCATTTT
TRBJ1-2 - TRBV20-1 - CSGITGDYGYTF TGCAGTGGGATAACAGGAGACTATGGCTACACCTTC
TRBJ2-5 - TRBV12-5 - CASGLNRQGPDQETQYF TGTGCTAGTGGTTTGAATCGGCAGGGGCCTGACCAAGAGACCCAGTACTTC
TRBJ2-1 - TRBV13 TRBD2 CASSLVSGRPDEQFF TGTGCCAGCAGCTTAGTTAGCGGGAGGCCGGATGAGCAGTTCTTC
TRBJ1-6 - TRBV28 - CASRQTELYNSPLHF TGTGCCAGCAGACAGACAGAACTTTATAATTCACCCCTCCACTTT
TRBJ2-7 - TRBV20-1 - CSAVRGDRPSYEQYF TGCAGTGCGGTCCGGGGGGACAGGCCCTCCTACGAGCAGTACTTC
TRBJ2-7 few TRBV29-1 - CSAGDRVYEQYF TGCAGCGCGGGGGACAGAGTCTACGAGCAGTACTTC
TRBJ2-5 - TRBV20-1 - CSAPTRQVKETQYF TGCAGTGCTCCTACGAGACAGGTTAAGGAGACCCAGTACTTC
TRBJ1-1 - TRBV5-1 - CASSLGQREAFF TGCGCCAGCAGCTTGGGCCAGCGTGAAGCTTTCTTT
TRBJ2-4 - TRBV5-1 - CASSFGSSGDEQYF TGCGCCAGCAGCTTTGGATCCTCTGGGGATGAGCAGTACTTC